This T cell receptor beta chain was sequenced in a study of shared clonotypes between healthy human individuals. There are 18 residues in the CDR3. The junction had 12 bases not matched to a gene; V was cut back by 0 bases and J by 1 base. Germline lookup yields CDR1 SGHTA and CDR2 FQGNSA. Genomic DNA per cell subset filled all wells of several immunoSEQ plates. The method was immunoSEQ multiplex PCR; TCRdb's version includes in-frame clones alone and lacks a portion of them. In the table there are 2 million to 2.5 million clones, around 95% of which are singletons. The TCR was taken from a man between 18 and 29 years old in good health. The rearrangement uses TRBV7-2 and TRBJ2-7; TRBD1 aligns across 7 bases. Sequencing was carried out using naive CD4+ T cells sorted from blood. Subset in this sample: CD45RA+ positively selected. The CDR3 DNA reads as TGTGCCAGCAGCTTAGCTGGTCATGTAGGGACAGCGTCCTACGAGCAGTACTTC. Amino acids: CASSLAGHVGTASYEQYF. The complete variable domain, with remaining parts taken from reference TRBV7-2 and TRBJ2-7, reads GAGVSQSPSNKVTEKGKDVELRCDPISGHTALYWYRQSLGQGLEFLIYFQGNSAPDKSGLPSDRFSAERTGGSVSTLTIQRTQQEDSAVYLCASSLAGHVGTASYEQYFGPGTRLTVT.